The 6 T cell receptor beta chains below come from one sample, sequenced in a study of regulatory T cells in long-lasting Graves disease. Time point: newly diagnosed GD, antithyroid drugs for less than 3 months. PBMC RNA served as the TCR library source. To make TCR beta libraries, researchers used iRepertoire HTBI primers and Arm-PCR of CDR3 regions. Using its own MiXCR run on the multiplex PCR reads, TCRdb lists one record per CDR3 protein. The table records approximately 360,000 distinct CDR3 sequences, 10% to 15% of them present only once. These data were also reused for a study on T cells in Graves' hyperthyroidism and ophthalmopathy.

Here the sequenced sample was peripheral blood mononuclear cells (PBMCs), taken at new diagnosis, from a patient treated with antithyroid drugs. The receptors derive from a woman between 18 and 29 years old with Graves disease.

A word on this clonotype: This sequence may be a read error, since a much larger clone differs from it by one base. The chain carries TRBV27 and TRBJ1-1, with unresolved D. The germline V gene has CDR1 MNHEY and CDR2 SMNVEV (reference sequence). This CDR3 comprises 14 residues. The V gene lost 5 bases and the J gene lost 8 bases, with 18 bases spanning the gap. The CDR3 is CASSLTSSSGEAFF. Written as DNA, the CDR3 is TGTGCCAGCAGTCTAACGTCTTCTTCGGGGGAAGCTTTCTTT.

This clonotype has at least ten counts. The chain joins TRBV20-1 to TRBJ2-3; D is perhaps TRBD1 (6 bases). V gave up 3 bases and J gave up 5 bases, with 18 bases separating them. Germline CDR1 DFQATT, CDR2 SNEGSKA (reference sequence). This CDR3 has 15 amino acids. The DNA for the CDR3 is TGCAGTGCTAGCCCCGGTCACAGGGTTAAAGATACGCAGTATTTT. This codes for CSASPGHRVKDTQYF.

This clonotype has at least ten counts. The chain combines TRBV15 with TRBJ2-1; perhaps TRBD2 as D (6 bases). V shed 3 bases and J shed 9 bases, with 18 bases lying between them. Germline CDR1 reads LNHNV; CDR2 reads YYDKDF (reference sequence). This CDR3 comprises 15 residues. CDR3 DNA sequence: TGTGCCACCAGCAGGGGGGATAGCGGTAGGGGTGAGCAGTTCTTC. This codes for CATSRGDSGRGEQFF.

Of note for this clonotype: This likely traces to a read error, being one base from a far larger clone. This sequence joins TRBV20-1 and TRBJ2-1, with TRBD1 matching over 7 bases. Germline CDR1 and CDR2: DFQATT and SNEGSKA (reference sequence). V was clipped by 0 bases and J by 10 bases; unmatched bases: 15. This CDR3 spans 16 amino acids. The CDR3 nucleotides read TGCAGTGCTAGAGACCCCGACGGGACAGCTAACTACGAGCAGTTCTTC. As protein: CSARDPDGTANYEQFF.

This clonotype occurred many times. The chain joins TRBV7-9 to TRBJ2-1; the D gene is possibly TRBD2 (5 bases). The CDR3 is 17 residues long. Germline loops: CDR1 SEHNR, CDR2 FQNEAQ (reference sequence). Between the trimmed V and J ends, which lost 1 base and 6 bases, there was a span of 19 bases. The CDR3 spells CASSLGPSRGLSNEQFF. Written as DNA, the CDR3 is TGTGCCAGCAGCTTAGGGCCTAGCCGGGGTCTTTCCAATGAGCAGTTCTTC.

In this sample, this clonotype turned up many times. CDR3 region: CSAIPRWVNTEAFF. DNA for the CDR3: TGCAGTGCTATCCCCCGGTGGGTGAACACTGAAGCTTTCTTT. The chain links TRBV20-1 to TRBJ1-1; no definite D call. CDR3 length: 14 amino acids. CDR1 and CDR2 (germline): DFQATT, SNEGSKA (reference sequence). V was shortened by 4 bases and J by 0 bases, with 12 bases between the two germline ends.